A single sample gave rise to the 21 T cell receptor beta chains below, sequenced in a study of early T cells in non-severe SARS-CoV-2 infection. TCRdb ran MiXCR on the 5' RACE reads and lists one entry per CDR3 protein. Counted here are just under 65,000 distinct CDR3 sequences, 7% to 9.5% occurring once; the ten biggest clones make up 10% to 15%. Sequences were derived from whole blood, sampled at baseline. The receptors were gathered from an adult who was a healthcare worker with PCR-confirmed SARS-CoV-2 infection or an uninfected control (not recorded which).

The sample holds many counts of this clonotype. The chain combines TRBV6-2 or TRBV6-3 with TRBJ2-7; D unresolved. The V gene lost 10 bases and the J gene lost 0 bases, with 10 bases spanning the gap. The V gene's germline CDR1 is MNHEY and CDR2 SVGEGT. The CDR3 totals 12 residues. CDR3 sequence: CATNQGSYEQYF. As DNA, the CDR3 is TGTGCCACAAATCAAGGCTCCTACGAGCAGTACTTC.

In its sample, this clonotype was seen many times. The V and J genes are TRBV9 and TRBJ2-3; D might be TRBD1 or TRBD2, each matching 6 bases. This CDR3 is built from 13 residues. V lost 0 bases to trimming and J lost 6 bases, with 8 bases between them. CDR1 is SGDLS and CDR2 is YYNGEE in the germline V gene. The CDR3 loop reads CASSVGGADTQYF. As DNA, the CDR3 is TGTGCCAGCAGCGTAGGGGGGGCGGATACGCAGTATTTT.

This clonotype was recorded a few times. J is TRBJ1-2 and V is TRBV29-1; 10 nucleotides align to TRBD1. V was clipped by 6 bases and J by 5 bases; unmatched bases: 6. The CDR3 consists of 13 residues. Germline V CDR1 and CDR2: SQVTM, ANQGSEA. In DNA form, the CDR3 reads TGCAGCGTGCCGGGACAGGGGATATATGGCTACACCTTC. It encodes CSVPGQGIYGYTF.

The sample holds a few counts of this clonotype. The V gene is TRBV7-9, the J gene TRBJ1-2; 7 bases line up with TRBD1. This CDR3 region has 16 residues. Germline CDR1 SEHNR, CDR2 FQNEAQ (reference sequence). V lost 5 bases, J lost 4 bases, and 13 bases stayed unmatched. CDR3 sequence reads: CASSIPTGNVSYGYTF. The CDR3 region has the DNA TGTGCCAGCAGCATCCCGACAGGGAATGTAAGCTATGGCTACACCTTC.

The chain is built from TRBV10-2 and TRBJ1-3, with D unclear. CDR1 and CDR2 (germline): WSHSY, SAAADI. V lost 2 bases, J lost 0 bases, and 11 bases lay in between. The CDR3 contains 16 residues. The CDR3 is CASSEGRRTSGNTIYF. The CDR3 DNA sequence: TGCGCCAGCAGTGAGGGACGGCGAACCTCTGGAAACACCATATATTTT.

This clonotype showed up just a few times. V is TRBV6-1 and J is TRBJ2-5; 8 bases align to TRBD2. Germline V gene sequence: CDR1 MNHNS, CDR2 SASEGT. This CDR3 comprises 13 residues. V trimming: 11 bases; J trimming: 1 base; junction bases outside the gene matches: 6. The CDR3 protein is CAGSSGTQETQYF. CDR3 DNA: TGTGCCGGAAGTAGCGGGACCCAAGAGACCCAGTACTTC.

This clonotype was seen at least ten times. The chain links TRBV2 to TRBJ2-1, with 12 bases aligning to TRBD2. J gave up 9 bases and V 3 bases, and 6 bases lay outside the gene matches. This CDR3 spans 15 amino acids. Germline CDR1 and CDR2: SNHLY and FYNNEI. The CDR3 coding sequence is TGTGCCAGCAGTGACCGACTAGCGGGAGTAGGTGAGCAGTTCTTC. It encodes CASSDRLAGVGEQFF.

The chain carries TRBV29-1 and TRBJ2-5; D perhaps matches TRBD2 (5 bases). Germline V gives CDR1 SQVTM, CDR2 ANQGSEA. Trimming pared 5 bases from V and 5 bases from J, leaving 12 bases between. CDR3 length equals 12 residues. The CDR3 sequence is CSVIKPGETQYF. The CDR3 DNA reads as TGCAGCGTTATTAAACCGGGGGAGACCCAGTACTTC.

This clonotype has only a few counts. The rearrangement joins TRBV7-2 to TRBJ1-1, with TRBD1 matching over 7 bases. Trimming at V came to 3 bases and at J to 5 bases, leaving 9 bases not matched to a gene. Germline CDR1 reads SGHTA; CDR2 reads FQGNSA. There are 15 residues in the CDR3. The CDR3 region has the DNA TGTGCCAGCAGCTTCCGGAACAGGGGTGGTACTGAAGCTTTCTTT. It specifies CASSFRNRGGTEAFF.

The chain has TRBV12-3 or TRBV12-4 and TRBJ2-2; 10 positions match TRBD1. With V trimmed by 3 bases and J by 9 bases, 13 bases remained unmatched. This CDR3 is built from 17 residues. The CDR3 nucleotides read TGTGCCAGCAGTTTTGAGAGGGAGACAGGGGGCAGACGGGAGCTGTTTTTT. This gives the protein CASSFERETGGRRELFF.

The chain has TRBV6-1 and TRBJ2-7, with D hard to call. Between the trimmed V and J ends, which lost 2 bases and 4 bases, there was a span of 9 bases. Germline CDR1 and CDR2: MNHNS and SASEGT. The CDR3 has 13 amino acids. DNA of the CDR3: TGTGCCAGCAGTGAAAGGGCTAGTTACGAGCAGTACTTC. Its translation is CASSERASYEQYF.

This clonotype was seen only a few times. The chain recombines TRBV11-1 with TRBJ2-3; the D is unclear. From germline, CDR1 is SGHAT and CDR2 FQDESV (reference sequence). V was trimmed by 0 bases and J by 6 bases, leaving 13 bases between them. CDR3 size: 15 residues. This chain's CDR3 is CASSLAPGTEDTQYF. CDR3 DNA: TGTGCCAGCAGCTTAGCCCCCGGAACCGAGGATACGCAGTATTTT.

The rearrangement uses TRBV11-2 and TRBJ2-7; 14 bases line up with TRBD2. Germline lookup yields CDR1 SGHAT and CDR2 FQNNGV. J was trimmed by 2 bases and V by 1 base; bases with no gene match: 13. This CDR3 region has 20 residues. CDR3 in amino acids: CASSLGVLFGTSGSAYEQYF. The CDR3 nucleotides read TGTGCCAGCAGCTTAGGTGTTCTTTTTGGGACTAGCGGGAGTGCCTACGAGCAGTACTTC.

The chain joins TRBV6-5 to TRBJ2-1, with 7 bases fitting TRBD2. This CDR3 contains 12 residues. Looked up from germline, CDR1 is MNHEY and CDR2 is SVGAGI. V shed 2 bases and J 14 bases; nucleotides not matched to a gene: 6. The DNA for the CDR3 is TGTGCCAGCAGTTACGCCGGGACTACGGAGTTCTTC. Translation gives CASSYAGTTEFF.

The V call is TRBV2, the J call TRBJ2-1; 9 bases fit TRBD2. With V trimmed by 3 bases and J by 12 bases, 12 bases remained unmatched. The V gene's germline CDR1 is SNHLY and CDR2 FYNNEI. This CDR3 spans 15 amino acids. In DNA form, the CDR3 reads TGTGCCAGCAGTGATAGGAGGCTAGCGGGATTCTCGCAGTTCTTC. This encodes CASSDRRLAGFSQFF.

The sample holds a few counts of this clonotype. The chain employs TRBV4-1 and TRBJ2-1, with D hard to call. The CDR3 spans 12 residues. The germline V gene encodes CDR1 MGHRA and CDR2 YSYEKL. V shed 1 base and J shed 7 bases, with 5 bases lying between them. CDR3 DNA: TGCGCCAGCAGCCAAGTTCTTAATGAGCAGTTCTTC. Its translation is CASSQVLNEQFF.

This clonotype has ten or more counts. The CDR3 loop reads CASSHFSGASPYEQYF. The CDR3 bases are TGCGCCAGCAGCCATTTTTCAGGCGCCTCCCCCTACGAGCAGTACTTC. The chain uses TRBV4-1 and TRBJ2-7; D gene unclear. CDR1 and CDR2 (germline): MGHRA, YSYEKL. The germline V and J ends were trimmed by 3 bases and 2 bases, with 17 bases remaining between them. The CDR3 loop spans 16 amino acids.

This clonotype came up many times. The chain employs TRBV5-1 and TRBJ1-1; D is undetermined. Germline assignment: CDR1 SGHRS and CDR2 YFSETQ. V was shortened by 1 base and J by 2 bases, with 0 bases between the two germline ends. This CDR3 has 11 amino acids. The CDR3 here is CASSLNTEAFF. CDR3 bases: TGCGCCAGCAGCTTGAACACTGAAGCTTTCTTT.

The chain combines TRBV24-1 with TRBJ2-5, with 14 positions matching TRBD2. Trimming took 5 bases from V and 1 from J; bases not matched to a gene: 2. The CDR3 has 16 amino acids. The germline CDR1 and CDR2 sequences are KGHDR and SFDVKD. In DNA, the CDR3 is TGTGCCACCAGTGGAGGGACTAGCGGGAGCCAAGAGACCCAGTACTTC. As protein: CATSGGTSGSQETQYF.

V and J are TRBV7-6 and TRBJ2-1, with D unresolved. This CDR3 is 12 amino acids long. Trimming pared 3 bases from V and 10 bases from J, leaving 10 bases between. Germline CDR1 reads SGHVS; CDR2 reads FNYEAQ. DNA for the CDR3: TGTGCCAGCAGCTTCTTAGTCGGCGAGCAGTTCTTC. It codes for CASSFLVGEQFF.

This clonotype was seen a handful of times. This chain connects TRBV5-1 to TRBJ2-4; TRBD2 matches at 7 bases. The CDR3 sequence is 14 residues long. After removal of 4 bases from V and 8 bases from J, the junction contained 9 bases not matched to a gene. Germline CDR1 reads SGHRS; CDR2 reads YFSETQ. Here the CDR3 reads CASSGYSGTDIQYF. CDR3 nucleotide sequence: TGCGCCAGCAGCGGCTACAGCGGGACTGACATTCAGTACTTC. Complete variable domain (other parts from reference TRBV5-1 and TRBJ2-4): KAGVTQTPRYLIKTRGQQVTLSCSPISGHRSVSWYQQTPGQGLQFLFEYFSETQRNKGNFPGRFSGRQFSNSRSEMNVSTLELGDSALYLCASSGYSGTDIQYFGAGTRLSVL.